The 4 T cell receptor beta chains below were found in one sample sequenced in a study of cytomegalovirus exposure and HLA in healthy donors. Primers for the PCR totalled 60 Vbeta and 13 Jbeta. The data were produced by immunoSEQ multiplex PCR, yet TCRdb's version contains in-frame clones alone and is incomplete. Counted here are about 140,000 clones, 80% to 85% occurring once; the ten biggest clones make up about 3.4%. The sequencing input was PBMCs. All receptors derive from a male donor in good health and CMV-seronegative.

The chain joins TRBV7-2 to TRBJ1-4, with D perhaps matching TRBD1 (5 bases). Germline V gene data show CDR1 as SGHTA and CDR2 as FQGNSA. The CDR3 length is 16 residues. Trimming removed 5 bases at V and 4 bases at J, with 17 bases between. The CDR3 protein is CASSPSYLQGNEKLFF. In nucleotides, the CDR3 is TGTGCCAGCAGCCCTTCTTATCTTCAGGGTAATGAAAAACTGTTTTTT. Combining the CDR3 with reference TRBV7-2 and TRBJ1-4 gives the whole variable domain GAGVSQSPSNKVTEKGKDVELRCDPISGHTALYWYRQSLGQGLEFLIYFQGNSAPDKSGLPSDRFSAERTGGSVSTLTIQRTQQEDSAVYLCASSPSYLQGNEKLFFGSGTQLSVL.

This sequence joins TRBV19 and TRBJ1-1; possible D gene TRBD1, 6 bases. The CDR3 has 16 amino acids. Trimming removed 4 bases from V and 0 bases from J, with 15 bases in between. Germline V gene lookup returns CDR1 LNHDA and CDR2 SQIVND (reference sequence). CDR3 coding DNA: TGTGCCAGTAGTACCAAATCGGACAGCGTGAACACTGAAGCTTTCTTT. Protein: CASSTKSDSVNTEAFF.

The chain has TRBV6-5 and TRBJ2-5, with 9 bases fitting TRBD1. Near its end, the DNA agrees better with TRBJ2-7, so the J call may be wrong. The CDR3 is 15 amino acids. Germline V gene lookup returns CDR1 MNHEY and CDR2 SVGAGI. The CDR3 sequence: CASSAPGQGTYEQYF. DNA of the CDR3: TGTGCCAGCAGTGCTCCGGGACAGGGAACCTACGAGCAGTACTTC.

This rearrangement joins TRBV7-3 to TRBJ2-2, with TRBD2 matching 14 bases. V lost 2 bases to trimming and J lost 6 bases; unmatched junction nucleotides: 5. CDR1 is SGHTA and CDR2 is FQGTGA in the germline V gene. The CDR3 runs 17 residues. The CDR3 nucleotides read TGTGCCAGCAGCTTAGGGACTAGCGGGAGTTTGGCCGGGGAGCTGTTTTTT. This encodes CASSLGTSGSLAGELFF.